Following are 19 T cell receptor beta chains from one sample sequenced in a study of PD-L1 blockade in urothelial cancer. The data were produced by immunoSEQ multiplex PCR, yet TCRdb's version contains in-frame clones alone and is incomplete. The repertoire holds roughly 45,000 clones, with around 82% as singletons. Documented time point: pretreatment peripheral blood. The sample here was PBMCs, taken around atezolizumab (anti-PD-L1) treatment. The receptors here all came from a man aged 60 to 69 with urothelial cancer.

The chain combines TRBV30 with TRBJ2-2; D is possibly TRBD2 (6 bases). This CDR3 contains 15 residues. V lost 4 bases to trimming and J lost 1 base, with 13 bases between them. Germline V gene data show CDR1 as GTSNPN and CDR2 as SVGIG (reference sequence). The CDR3 loop reads CAWIWGEMNTGELFF. The CDR3 DNA reads TGTGCCTGGATCTGGGGGGAGATGAACACCGGGGAGCTGTTTTTT. The variable domain in full, completed from reference TRBV30 and TRBJ2-2, reads SQTIHQWPATLVQPVGSPLSLECTVEGTSNPNLYWYRQAAGRGLQLLFYSVGIGQISSEVPQNLSASRPQDRQFILSSKKLLLSDSGFYLCAWIWGEMNTGELFFGEGSRLTVL.

The chain has TRBV29-1 and TRBJ2-1, with a possible D match to TRBD2 (6 bases). V lost 8 bases, J lost 6 bases, and 20 bases lay in between. Per the germline V gene, CDR1 is SQVTM and CDR2 is ANQGSEA. CDR3 length equals 14 residues. CDR3 amino acids: CSSGGTSGFNEQFF. Here the CDR3 DNA reads TGCAGCTCTGGGGGGACCTCGGGATTCAATGAGCAGTTCTTC.

V and J are TRBV28 and TRBJ1-5, with 8 positions matching TRBD1. The CDR3 has 14 amino acids. CDR1 is MDHEN and CDR2 is SYDVKM in the germline V gene. The ends lost 5 bases at V and 4 bases at J; junction bases unmatched: 4. The CDR3 bases are TGTGCCAGCAGTACAGGGGGAGCAAATCAGCCCCAGCATTTT. As protein: CASSTGGANQPQHF.

The CDR3 bases are TGTGCCAGCAGCTGGGACAGGGGTGGGTTTCGCGAGCAGTACTTC. It codes for CASSWDRGGFREQYF. This chain joins TRBV5-5 and TRBJ2-7; 10 bases are shared with TRBD1. V lost 3 bases to trimming and J lost 6 bases; unmatched junction nucleotides: 9. The CDR3 has 15 amino acids. Germline CDR1 and CDR2: SGHKS and YYEKEE (reference sequence).

J is TRBJ2-5 and V is TRBV11-2, with a tentative D call TRBD2 (6 bases). CDR3 length: 14 residues. The V end lost 4 bases, the J end lost 4 bases, and 13 bases lay between the germline ends. CDR1 and CDR2 (germline): SGHAT, FQNNGV. The DNA of the CDR3 is TGTGCCAGCAGCTCACGGGGGATAGGAGAGACCCAGTACTTC. It is translated as CASSSRGIGETQYF.

In the case of this clone: The same CDR3 is also encoded by other DNA sequences in this sample. V and J are TRBV18 and TRBJ2-3; TRBD1 might be the D (7 bases). V lost 2 bases, J lost 3 bases, and 12 bases lay in between. Germline V gene lookup returns CDR1 KGHSH and CDR2 LQKENI. The length of the CDR3 is 15 residues. The CDR3 DNA reads as TGTGCCAGCTCACCATCAGGGGGGCGGACAGATACGCAGTATTTT. It yields the protein CASSPSGGRTDTQYF.

The gene calls are TRBV5-6 and TRBJ1-4, with D hard to call. The CDR3 covers 15 residues. Germline loops: CDR1 SGHDT, CDR2 YYEEEE. V gave up 2 bases and J gave up 7 bases, with 15 bases separating them. The CDR3 sequence: CASSFPLRGFEKLFF. The CDR3 coding sequence is TGTGCCAGCAGCTTCCCCCTGCGGGGATTTGAAAAACTGTTTTTT.

The rearrangement joins TRBV5-1 to TRBJ2-3; TRBD1 is a possible D gene (6 bases). Trimming cost V 2 bases and J 4 bases, with 11 bases left between them. This CDR3 has 14 amino acids. Germline V lookup: CDR1 SGHRS, CDR2 YFSETQ. CDR3 sequence: CASSLQGEADTQYF. DNA of the CDR3: TGCGCCAGCAGCTTACAGGGAGAGGCAGATACGCAGTATTTT.

The V gene is TRBV7-2, the J gene TRBJ2-3, with 11 bases that match TRBD2. V lost 3 bases to trimming and J lost 5 bases; unmatched junction nucleotides: 7. The germline V gene encodes CDR1 SGHTA and CDR2 FQGNSA. The CDR3 covers 16 residues. As DNA, the CDR3 is TGTGCCAGCAGCTTGCGACTAGCGGGATTAATAGATACGCAGTATTTT. This gives the protein CASSLRLAGLIDTQYF.

To note about this clone: At one end, the junction sequence differs from germline, possibly due to a read error. The V and J genes are TRBV7-9 and TRBJ2-7, with D hard to call. The germline CDR1 and CDR2 sequences are SEHNR and FQNEAQ (reference sequence). The CDR3 is 12 amino acids. Here the CDR3 reads CASSLVNSRKWF. The CDR3 nucleotides read TGTGCCAGCAGCTTGGTTAACAGCCGAAAATGGTTC.

This clone was detected only a few times. CDR3 amino acids: CSVDRGLTGELFF. The CDR3, as DNA: TGCAGCGTTGATAGGGGGTTGACCGGGGAGCTGTTTTTT. The rearrangement uses TRBV29-1 and TRBJ2-2, with D tentatively TRBD1 (6 bases). The germline V gene encodes CDR1 SQVTM and CDR2 ANQGSEA. The CDR3 covers 13 residues. Trimming took off 3 bases at V and 5 bases at J, with 10 bases between the two ends.

This clone has just a few counts. V and J are TRBV14 and TRBJ1-6; D gene ambiguous. With 2 bases removed from V and 7 bases from J, the gap between germline ends came to 12 bases. Germline V gene sequence: CDR1 SGHDN, CDR2 FVKESK. The CDR3 has 15 residues. The CDR3: CASSQRYGENSPLHF. The CDR3 bases are TGTGCCAGCAGCCAAAGGTACGGGGAAAATTCACCCCTCCACTTT.

This clone occurred a few times. The V call is TRBV7-2, the J call TRBJ1-1; D remains ambiguous. The CDR3 runs to 12 residues. The V end was cut by 8 bases, the J end by 2 bases, with 9 bases between. Germline V gene sequence: CDR1 SGHTA, CDR2 FQGNSA. The CDR3 sequence is CASSPLNTEAFF. CDR3 sequence (DNA): TGTGCCAGCTCCCCCCTTAACACTGAAGCTTTCTTT.

This clone occurred once. In DNA, the CDR3 is TGCGCCAGCAGATCCGATCTAGCGGCCCAAGAGACCCAGTACTTC. This translates into CASRSDLAAQETQYF. The J gene is TRBJ2-5, the V gene TRBV5-1; TRBD2 matches 7 bases. CDR1 is SGHRS, CDR2 YFSETQ, per germline. The V segment lost 5 bases and the J segment 1 base; nucleotides outside the gene matches: 8. The CDR3 totals 15 residues.

V is TRBV4-1 and J is TRBJ2-1; 11 nucleotides align to TRBD1. The CDR3 is 15 residues long. Germline CDR1 reads MGHRA; CDR2 reads YSYEKL. V was pared by 4 bases and J by 4 bases, with 3 bases of the junction left unmatched. The CDR3 here is CASSPRDRGYNEQFF. CDR3 in DNA: TGCGCCAGCAGCCCCCGGGACAGGGGGTACAATGAGCAGTTCTTC.

A few counts support this clone. V and J are TRBV28 and TRBJ2-7, with 7 nucleotides matching TRBD2. The V gene's germline CDR1 is MDHEN and CDR2 SYDVKM. This CDR3 comprises 13 residues. V lost 8 bases, J lost 2 bases, and 6 bases stayed unmatched. CDR3 nucleotides: TGTGCCAGCCTTCGACGGGGGGCCTACGAGCAGTACTTC. Translating it yields CASLRRGAYEQYF.

The chain is built from TRBV28 and TRBJ1-2; D unclear. This CDR3 contains 13 residues. V was clipped by 6 bases and J by 4 bases, with 12 bases between them. Germline CDR1 MDHEN, CDR2 SYDVKM. The CDR3: CASSPRTIYGYTF. The CDR3 DNA follows: TGTGCCAGCAGCCCGAGAACTATCTATGGCTACACCTTC.

The chain links TRBV19 to TRBJ2-7, with D maybe TRBD1 (6 bases). Germline V lookup: CDR1 LNHDA, CDR2 SQIVND (reference sequence). The CDR3 has 14 residues. The V end was cut by 7 bases, the J end by 2 bases, with 15 bases between. The CDR3 DNA is TGTGCCAGTACCCTGGACGGGACAACCTACGAGCAGTACTTC. Amino acid sequence: CASTLDGTTYEQYF.

J is TRBJ1-5 and V is TRBV7-8; 7 nucleotides line up with TRBD1. The ends lost 5 bases at V and 0 bases at J; junction bases unmatched: 13. This CDR3 has 18 amino acids. Germline V gene data show CDR1 as SGHVS and CDR2 as FQNEAQ. The CDR3 DNA reads as TGTGCCAGCAGCCCGTTCTTGGGGGGACAGCTTAGCAATCAGCCCCAGCATTTT. Encoded protein: CASSPFLGGQLSNQPQHF.